This T cell receptor (beta chain) was profiled in a study of molecular identifiers for immune sequencing clone quantification. The germline V and J ends were trimmed by 1 base and 1 base, with 14 bases remaining between them. Germline V gives CDR1 SGHDN, CDR2 FVKESK. The CDR3 spans 18 residues. TCRdb redid the calling of the PCR reads with MiXCR, one entry per CDR3 protein. The sample includes about 65,000 distinct CDR3 sequences, less than 20% of them seen just once. The sample comprised naive CD8+ T cells from blood, with Jurkat cell RNA spiked in. Subset here: FACS-sorted CD8+CD4-CCR7+CD45RA+ naive T cells. The receptor was isolated from a human donor in good health. Some libraries in this study had Jurkat cell RNA spiked in. The rearrangement joins TRBV14 to TRBJ2-6, with a tentative D call TRBD1 (6 bases). Here the CDR3 reads CASSQGPIRGSGANVLTF. CDR3 nucleotide sequence: TGTGCCAGCAGCCAAGGGCCAATCAGGGGATCTGGGGCCAACGTCCTGACTTTC.